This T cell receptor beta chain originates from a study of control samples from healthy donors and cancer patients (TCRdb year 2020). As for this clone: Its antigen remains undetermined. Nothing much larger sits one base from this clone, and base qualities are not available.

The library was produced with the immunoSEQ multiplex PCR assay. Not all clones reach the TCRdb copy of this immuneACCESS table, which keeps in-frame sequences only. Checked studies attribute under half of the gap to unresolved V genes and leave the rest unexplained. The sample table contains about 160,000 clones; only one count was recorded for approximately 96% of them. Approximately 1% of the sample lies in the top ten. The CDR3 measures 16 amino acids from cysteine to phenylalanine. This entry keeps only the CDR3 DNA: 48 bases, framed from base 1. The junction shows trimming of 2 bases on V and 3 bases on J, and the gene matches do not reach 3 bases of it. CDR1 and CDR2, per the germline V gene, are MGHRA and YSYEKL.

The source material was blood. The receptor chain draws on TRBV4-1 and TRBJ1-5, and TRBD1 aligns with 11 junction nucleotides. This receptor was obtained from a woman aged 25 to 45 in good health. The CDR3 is CASSQIGQGANQPQHF. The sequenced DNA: TGCGCCAGCAGCCAAATAGGACAGGGGGCCAATCAGCCCCAGCATTTT.